A selection of T cell receptor beta chains follows, all from one sample in a study of PD-L1 blockade in urothelial cancer. Assay used: immunoSEQ multiplex PCR; TCRdb lists only in-frame clones, some missing. The data contain more than 55,000 clones, about 82% of them singletons. This specimen was PBMCs, taken around atezolizumab (anti-PD-L1) treatment. Receptors were obtained from a man aged 45-65 years with urothelial cancer. Both conserved end residues are part of each CDR3. Each record gives: D gene, clone size, V gene, J gene, CDR3 DNA, CDR3 protein. D genes are given only for firm matches. Only some rows state a clone size, as once, few, many or a class for expanded clones.

D gene: -
clone size: -
V gene: TRBV7-2
J gene: TRBJ2-3
CDR3 DNA: TGTGCCAGCAGCTTAGGGGGCCGCAGCACAGATACGCAGTATTTT
CDR3 protein: CASSLGGRSTDTQYF

D gene: -
clone size: few
V gene: TRBV28
J gene: TRBJ1-2
CDR3 DNA: TGTGCCAGCTCGACAGAAATCTATGGCTACACCTTC
CDR3 protein: CASSTEIYGYTF

D gene: TRBD1
clone size: -
V gene: TRBV28
J gene: TRBJ2-1
CDR3 DNA: TGTGCCAGCGTTTGGGGGACAGGGGTCGGCAATGAGCAGTTCTTC
CDR3 protein: CASVWGTGVGNEQFF

D gene: -
clone size: -
V gene: TRBV9
J gene: TRBJ2-5
CDR3 DNA: TGTGCCAGCAGCGCGGGGAGGGGGACTCTACAAGAGACCCAGTACTTC
CDR3 protein: CASSAGRGTLQETQYF

D gene: -
clone size: -
V gene: TRBV11-2
J gene: TRBJ1-1
CDR3 DNA: TGTGCCAGCACCCCCTTGGGAGTGCGGCCGGGGGGAACTGAAGCTTTCTTT
CDR3 protein: CASTPLGVRPGGTEAFF

D gene: -
clone size: -
V gene: TRBV28
J gene: TRBJ1-6
CDR3 DNA: TGTGCCAGCAGTTTCCGGACAGCAAATTCACCCCTCCACTTT
CDR3 protein: CASSFRTANSPLHF

D gene: TRBD2
clone size: -
V gene: TRBV4-1
J gene: TRBJ2-1
CDR3 DNA: TGCGCCAGCAGCCAAACTAGCGGGAGTGTTGGTGAGCAGTTCTTC
CDR3 protein: CASSQTSGSVGEQFF

D gene: -
clone size: -
V gene: TRBV25-1
J gene: TRBJ1-4
CDR3 DNA: TGTGCCAGCAGTGAATTAGGCCGGGTCCGGGGGGGTAATGAAAAACTGTTTTTT
CDR3 protein: CASSELGRVRGGNEKLFF

D gene: -
clone size: -
V gene: TRBV9
J gene: TRBJ1-5
CDR3 DNA: TGTGCCAGCAGCGGGGCAGGTGAACAGCCCCAGCATTTT
CDR3 protein: CASSGAGEQPQHF

D gene: -
clone size: -
V gene: TRBV5-1
J gene: TRBJ2-6
CDR3 DNA: TGCGCCAGCAGCTGGGGACAACCGGGCGGAAACGTCCTGACTTTC
CDR3 protein: CASSWGQPGGNVLTF

D gene: -
clone size: -
V gene: TRBV6-1
J gene: TRBJ1-1
CDR3 DNA: TGTGCCAGCAGTGACAGGGGTAGGGGTTTGGTTGAAGCTTTCTTT
CDR3 protein: CASSDRGRGLVEAFF

D gene: TRBD2
clone size: -
V gene: TRBV15
J gene: TRBJ2-3
CDR3 DNA: TGTGCCACCAGCAGACCCCAACTAGCGGGGGCCACAGATACGCAGTATTTT
CDR3 protein: CATSRPQLAGATDTQYF

D gene: TRBD1
clone size: -
V gene: TRBV29-1
J gene: TRBJ1-1
CDR3 DNA: TGCAGCACAAAAGCTGGGACAGGGAACACTGAAGCTTTCTTT
CDR3 protein: CSTKAGTGNTEAFF

D gene: -
clone size: -
V gene: TRBV29-1
J gene: TRBJ1-2
CDR3 DNA: TGCAGCGATCTTAACAGAGACTATGGCTACACCTTC
CDR3 protein: CSDLNRDYGYTF

D gene: TRBD1
clone size: -
V gene: TRBV5-1
J gene: TRBJ2-7
CDR3 DNA: TGCGCCAGCAGCTCCGACAGGGGTCTCTACGAGCAGTACTTC
CDR3 protein: CASSSDRGLYEQYF

D gene: TRBD1
clone size: -
V gene: TRBV4-1
J gene: TRBJ1-1
CDR3 DNA: TGCGCCAGCAGCGGCCGCAGGGGGCCGGGGAACACTGAAGCTTTCTTT
CDR3 protein: CASSGRRGPGNTEAFF

D gene: -
clone size: -
V gene: TRBV5-1
J gene: TRBJ2-1
CDR3 DNA: TGCGCCAGCAGCCCGATAATTGGCGAGCAGTTCTTC
CDR3 protein: CASSPIIGEQFF

D gene: TRBD1
clone size: -
V gene: TRBV19
J gene: TRBJ1-1
CDR3 DNA: TGTGCCAGTAGAACGGGACAGGCAAACACTGAAGCTTTCTTT
CDR3 protein: CASRTGQANTEAFF

D gene: -
clone size: -
V gene: TRBV5-6
J gene: TRBJ2-7
CDR3 DNA: TGTGCCAGCAGCTTGGGAGACTACGAGCAGTACTTC
CDR3 protein: CASSLGDYEQYF

D gene: -
clone size: -
V gene: TRBV2
J gene: TRBJ2-3
CDR3 DNA: TGTGCCAGCACCTCCCGGGCAGATACGCAGTATTTT
CDR3 protein: CASTSRADTQYF

D gene: TRBD2
clone size: -
V gene: TRBV11-2
J gene: TRBJ2-7
CDR3 DNA: TGTGCCAGCAGCCGGACTAGCGGGTTCGAGCAGTACTTC
CDR3 protein: CASSRTSGFEQYF

D gene: TRBD2
clone size: -
V gene: TRBV11-3
J gene: TRBJ2-2
CDR3 DNA: TGTGCCAGCAGCCCCCAACGACTAGCGGCAAGAGAGAACACCGGGGAGCTGTTTTTT
CDR3 protein: CASSPQRLAARENTGELFF

D gene: -
clone size: -
V gene: TRBV6-6
J gene: TRBJ2-4
CDR3 DNA: TGTGCCAGCATTGAGGGCGGTCTAGCCAAAAACATTCAGTACTTC
CDR3 protein: CASIEGGLAKNIQYF

D gene: TRBD1
clone size: -
V gene: TRBV5-8
J gene: TRBJ1-2
CDR3 DNA: TGTGCCAGCAGCTTGAGAGGGACAGAGGGTCTTTACTATGGCTACACCTTC
CDR3 protein: CASSLRGTEGLYYGYTF

D gene: TRBD2
clone size: -
V gene: TRBV28
J gene: TRBJ2-7
CDR3 DNA: TGTGCCAGCAGTCCTTGGACTAGTTCCTACGAGCAGTACTTC
CDR3 protein: CASSPWTSSYEQYF

D gene: -
clone size: -
V gene: TRBV27
J gene: TRBJ2-2
CDR3 DNA: TGTGCCAGCAGTTTATCCAGCGCTTACACCGGGGAGCTGTTTTTT
CDR3 protein: CASSLSSAYTGELFF

D gene: -
clone size: -
V gene: TRBV10-2
J gene: TRBJ2-2
CDR3 DNA: TGCGCCAGCAGGCTGAGTGAGATGAACACCGGGGAGCTGTTTTTT
CDR3 protein: CASRLSEMNTGELFF

D gene: -
clone size: -
V gene: TRBV19
J gene: TRBJ1-4
CDR3 DNA: TGTGCCAGTAGTCCCGGGAGTACCAATAATGAAAAACTGTTTTTT
CDR3 protein: CASSPGSTNNEKLFF

D gene: TRBD1
clone size: -
V gene: TRBV6-5
J gene: TRBJ1-4
CDR3 DNA: TGTGCCAGCAGCACCGGACAGGGAGGTGAAAAACTGTTTTTT
CDR3 protein: CASSTGQGGEKLFF

D gene: TRBD1
clone size: -
V gene: TRBV6-6
J gene: TRBJ1-5
CDR3 DNA: TGTGCCAGCAGTTACGCAGGGGGGAATAGCAATCAGCCCCAGCATTTT
CDR3 protein: CASSYAGGNSNQPQHF

D gene: -
clone size: -
V gene: TRBV7-8
J gene: TRBJ2-6
CDR3 DNA: TGTGCCAGCAGTCAAAGTAGAACTGGGGCCAACGTCCTGACTTTC
CDR3 protein: CASSQSRTGANVLTF

D gene: TRBD1
clone size: -
V gene: TRBV9
J gene: TRBJ1-2
CDR3 DNA: TGTGCCAGCAGCGCAGGGACAGCTAACTATGGCTACACCTTC
CDR3 protein: CASSAGTANYGYTF

D gene: TRBD1
clone size: once
V gene: TRBV28
J gene: TRBJ2-5
CDR3 DNA: TGTGCCAGCAGTCCCGGGACAGGGTCGGAGACCCAGTACTTC
CDR3 protein: CASSPGTGSETQYF

D gene: TRBD1
clone size: -
V gene: TRBV11-3
J gene: TRBJ2-2
CDR3 DNA: TGTGCCAGCAGCTTAACAGGGGGAGACACCGGGGAGCTGTTTTTT
CDR3 protein: CASSLTGGDTGELFF

D gene: -
clone size: -
V gene: TRBV19
J gene: TRBJ2-4
CDR3 DNA: TGTGCCAGTAGTATTGCAGGGACCAAAAACATTCAGTACTTC
CDR3 protein: CASSIAGTKNIQYF